This T cell receptor beta chain originates from a study of T-cell memory formation after mild COVID-19. On the study more broadly: The study found TCR clusters largely donor specific.

With respect to this clonotype: Its target is not known.

After 5'RACE with constant-segment primers, TCR alpha and TCR beta cDNA libraries carrying sample barcodes and UMIs were obtained. TCRdb analysed the 5' RACE reads with MiXCR anew, one entry per CDR3 protein. The data show about 410,000 distinct CDR3 sequences, under 20% seen once. The CDR3 is 17 residues long. Trimming cost V 6 bases and J 1 base, with 19 bases left between them. Germline V gene lookup returns CDR1 MDHEN and CDR2 SYDVKM. Study-level results: Among clones contracting day 15 to 85, CD4/CD8 was balanced, whereas later expanders leaned CD4+. Second-wave clones with a day 37 peak had unconfirmed SARS-CoV-2 specificity.

This chain connects TRBV28 to TRBJ2-4; TRBD1 is a possible D gene (5 bases). Sequenced material: PBMCs or a T cell subset sorted from them (not recorded which). The source is a man aged 18-30 years who had mild COVID-19 (a few samples of this study predate the infection). Cell type and time point are not known. In DNA, the CDR3 is TGTGCCAGCAGCCAGGGCCGACCGTGGCGGGCCAAAAACATTCAGTACTTC. It is translated as CASSQGRPWRAKNIQYF.